This T cell receptor (beta chain) was recovered during a study of beta chain features in type 1 diabetes. Regarding the study as a whole: PCR might preferentially amplify shorter templates, equally in patients and controls. A moderate, significant TCRB CDR3 shortening appeared in type 1 diabetes across four CD4+ subsets.

In its sample, this clone was seen a few times. Its antigen is still unknown. CDR3 length: 16 residues. The V and J ends lost 5 bases and 3 bases, in that order; junction bases with no gene match: 8. CDR1 and CDR2 from the germline V gene are SGHAT and FQNNGV. CD4+ naive, central memory, regulatory and stem cell-like memory subsets were isolated by sorting on CD45RO/CCR7/CD25/CD127/CD95/CD27. TCRB transcripts that were expressed got sequenced, as all of the isolated RNA had been reverse transcribed. Profiled with immunoSEQ multiplex PCR; TCRdb holds only in-frame clones, not every one. The sample contains 60,000 to 75,000 clones, approximately 47% of which appear only once.

The chain links TRBV11-2 to TRBJ2-3; 10 bases agree with TRBD1. Sequenced input: central memory CD4+ T cells from blood. The sequence was obtained from a man under 40 with type 1 diabetes. The CDR3 region is CASSPPGQGRTDTQYF. In DNA form, the CDR3 reads TGTGCCAGCAGCCCACCGGGACAGGGGAGGACAGATACGCAGTATTTT.